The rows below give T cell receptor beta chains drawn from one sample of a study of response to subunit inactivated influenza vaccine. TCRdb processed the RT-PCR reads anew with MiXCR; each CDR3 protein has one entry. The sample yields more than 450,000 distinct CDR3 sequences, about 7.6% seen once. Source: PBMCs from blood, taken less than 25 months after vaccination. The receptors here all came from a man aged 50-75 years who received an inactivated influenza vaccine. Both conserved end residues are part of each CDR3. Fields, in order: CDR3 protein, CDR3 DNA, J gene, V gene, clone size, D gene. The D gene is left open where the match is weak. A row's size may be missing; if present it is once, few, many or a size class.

cdr3_aa: CASSLRGQNTEAFF; cdr3_nt: TGCGCCAGCAGTCTCCGGGGGCAGAACACTGAAGCTTTCTTT; j_call: TRBJ1-1; v_call: TRBV5-1; clone_size: many; d_call: -
cdr3_aa: CTSSLGHEQYF; cdr3_nt: TGTACCAGCAGCTTGGGGCACGAGCAGTACTTC; j_call: TRBJ2-7; v_call: TRBV7-9; clone_size: -; d_call: -
cdr3_aa: CASSSASTGVGGYTF; cdr3_nt: TGTGCCAGCAGCTCGGCGAGTACAGGGGTTGGGGGCTACACCTTC; j_call: TRBJ1-2; v_call: TRBV7-2; clone_size: many; d_call: TRBD1
cdr3_aa: CSASSGTVSNQPQHF; cdr3_nt: TGCAGTGCTTCCTCCGGGACGGTTAGCAATCAGCCCCAGCATTTT; j_call: TRBJ1-5; v_call: TRBV20-1; clone_size: many; d_call: -
cdr3_aa: CSVDRVEGYTF; cdr3_nt: TGCAGCGTTGACAGGGTTGAGGGCTACACCTTC; j_call: TRBJ1-2; v_call: TRBV29-1; clone_size: few; d_call: -
cdr3_aa: CSVEDRGDTQYF; cdr3_nt: TGCAGCGTTGAAGATAGGGGGGATACGCAGTATTTT; j_call: TRBJ2-3; v_call: TRBV29-1; clone_size: -; d_call: -
cdr3_aa: CSARGGTSGTAGHEQYF; cdr3_nt: TGCAGTGCCCGGGGGGGGACTAGCGGGACCGCTGGTCACGAGCAGTACTTC; j_call: TRBJ2-7; v_call: TRBV20-1; clone_size: many; d_call: TRBD2
cdr3_aa: CASRRASGDYDEQFF; cdr3_nt: TGTGCCAGCAGGAGGGCTAGCGGGGACTACGATGAGCAGTTCTTC; j_call: TRBJ2-1; v_call: TRBV7-2; clone_size: -; d_call: TRBD2
cdr3_aa: CASSQEASGRIYEQYF; cdr3_nt: TGCGCCAGCAGCCAAGAAGCGAGCGGGAGGATCTACGAGCAGTACTTC; j_call: TRBJ2-7; v_call: TRBV4-3; clone_size: many; d_call: TRBD2
cdr3_aa: CSVERQGGPNSPLQETQYF; cdr3_nt: TGCAGCGTTGAAAGACAGGGGGGGCCTAATTCCCCTCTTCAAGAGACCCAGTACTTC; j_call: TRBJ2-5; v_call: TRBV29-1; clone_size: many; d_call: TRBD1
cdr3_aa: CASSPRLAGGLNTGELFF; cdr3_nt: TGTGCCAGCAGTCCTAGACTAGCGGGGGGCCTAAACACCGGGGAGCTGTTTTTT; j_call: TRBJ2-2; v_call: TRBV12-3/TRBV12-4; clone_size: -; d_call: TRBD2
cdr3_aa: CASSLCRRASETQYF; cdr3_nt: TGCGCCAGCAGCTTATGTCGCAGGGCTAGCGAGACCCAGTACTTC; j_call: TRBJ2-5; v_call: TRBV5-1; clone_size: -; d_call: -
cdr3_aa: CSARPFGGTYNEQFF; cdr3_nt: TGCAGTGCTAGACCATTCGGGGGCACCTACAATGAGCAGTTCTTC; j_call: TRBJ2-1; v_call: TRBV20-1; clone_size: -; d_call: -
cdr3_aa: CASSLQQDRVSPLHF; cdr3_nt: TGCGCCAGCAGCTTACAGCAGGACAGGGTTTCACCCCTCCACTTT; j_call: TRBJ1-6; v_call: TRBV5-1; clone_size: few; d_call: TRBD1
cdr3_aa: CATSLGGRAAYNEQFF; cdr3_nt: TGTGCCACCTCTTTGGGCGGGAGGGCCGCATACAATGAGCAGTTCTTC; j_call: TRBJ2-1; v_call: TRBV24-1; clone_size: few; d_call: TRBD2
cdr3_aa: CASSLLLAVNTGELFF; cdr3_nt: TGTGCCAGCAGCTTGTTGCTAGCGGTTAACACCGGGGAGCTGTTTTTT; j_call: TRBJ2-2; v_call: TRBV7-2; clone_size: few; d_call: TRBD2
cdr3_aa: CASSPDHYSNQPQHF; cdr3_nt: TGCGCCAGCAGCCCGGATCATTATAGCAATCAGCCCCAGCATTTT; j_call: TRBJ1-5; v_call: TRBV4-1; clone_size: few; d_call: -
cdr3_aa: CASSQALWGTEAFF; cdr3_nt: TGCGCCAGCAGCCAAGCACTGTGGGGCACTGAAGCTTTCTTT; j_call: TRBJ1-1; v_call: TRBV4-1; clone_size: few; d_call: -
cdr3_aa: CASAKVSGQGGSEQYF; cdr3_nt: TGTGCCAGCGCCAAAGTTTCCGGACAGGGTGGGTCCGAGCAGTACTTC; j_call: TRBJ2-7; v_call: TRBV27; clone_size: -; d_call: TRBD1
cdr3_aa: CASSLMSSHLAKNIQYF; cdr3_nt: TGTGCCAGCAGTTTAATGTCCAGTCATCTAGCCAAAAACATTCAGTACTTC; j_call: TRBJ2-4; v_call: TRBV28; clone_size: few; d_call: -
cdr3_aa: CASSQDELGGETQYF; cdr3_nt: TGCGCCAGCAGCCAAGATGAGCTTGGGGGGGAGACCCAGTACTTC; j_call: TRBJ2-5; v_call: TRBV4-3; clone_size: many; d_call: -
cdr3_aa: CASSRMDSSGNTIYF; cdr3_nt: TGTGCCAGTAGCAGAATGGACAGCTCTGGAAACACCATATATTTT; j_call: TRBJ1-3; v_call: TRBV19; clone_size: -; d_call: -
cdr3_aa: CATRQGAEAFF; cdr3_nt: TGTGCCACCAGGCAGGGGGCAGAAGCTTTCTTT; j_call: TRBJ1-1; v_call: TRBV24-1; clone_size: -; d_call: TRBD1
cdr3_aa: CASSLFASGGYEQFF; cdr3_nt: TGTGCCAGCAGCTTATTCGCTAGCGGGGGCTATGAGCAGTTCTTC; j_call: TRBJ2-1; v_call: TRBV7-8; clone_size: many; d_call: TRBD2
cdr3_aa: CASSLGPEAFF; cdr3_nt: TGTGCCAGCAGCTTAGGGCCTGAAGCTTTCTTT; j_call: TRBJ1-1; v_call: TRBV5-6; clone_size: many; d_call: -
cdr3_aa: CATSREAGGEQYF; cdr3_nt: TGTGCCACCAGCAGAGAGGCAGGGGGCGAGCAGTACTTC; j_call: TRBJ2-7; v_call: TRBV15; clone_size: -; d_call: TRBD1
cdr3_aa: CASSFEVGNEQFF; cdr3_nt: TGTGCCAGCAGCTTCGAGGTAGGGAATGAGCAGTTCTTC; j_call: TRBJ2-1; v_call: TRBV7-3; clone_size: -; d_call: -
cdr3_aa: CASSVTLQQETQYF; cdr3_nt: TGTGCCAGCAGCGTAACTCTACAGCAAGAGACCCAGTACTTC; j_call: TRBJ2-5; v_call: TRBV9; clone_size: -; d_call: -
cdr3_aa: CATSAMGQGTNEQFF; cdr3_nt: TGTGCCACCAGTGCCATGGGACAGGGGACGAATGAGCAGTTCTTC; j_call: TRBJ2-1; v_call: TRBV24-1; clone_size: few; d_call: TRBD1
cdr3_aa: CASSLEGGLGQPQHF; cdr3_nt: TGCGCCAGCAGCTTGGAGGGGGGGCTGGGTCAGCCCCAGCATTTT; j_call: TRBJ1-5; v_call: TRBV5-1; clone_size: many; d_call: -
cdr3_aa: CASSYTGSEKLFF; cdr3_nt: TGCGCCAGCAGCTATACAGGAAGTGAAAAACTGTTTTTT; j_call: TRBJ1-4; v_call: TRBV5-1; clone_size: -; d_call: -
cdr3_aa: CASSLGQPTEAFF; cdr3_nt: TGCGCCAGCAGCTTGGGACAGCCCACTGAAGCTTTCTTT; j_call: TRBJ1-1; v_call: TRBV5-1; clone_size: -; d_call: -
cdr3_aa: CASSHDRYNEQFF; cdr3_nt: TGTGCCAGCAGCCACGACAGATACAATGAGCAGTTCTTC; j_call: TRBJ2-1; v_call: TRBV11-2; clone_size: few; d_call: -